A single sample is the source of the 5 T cell receptor beta chains below, sequenced in a study of T cells in localized non-small cell lung cancer (TCRdb year 2020). The library was obtained by the immunoSEQ multiplex PCR assay. TCRdb limited this immuneACCESS table to in-frame rearrangements with V and J called. A share of clones is missing; checked studies link under half to unresolved V genes, and the rest is unexplained. Present in this sample are roughly 61,000 clones, 81% of which were seen just once. About 4.5% of the sample is in the top ten clones. The sequencing used PBMCs, collected before any cancer treatment. These receptors came from a man aged 40 to 69 with stage II lung adenocarcinoma.

The chain recombines TRBV4-1 with TRBJ2-7, with TRBD1 as a possible D gene (6 bases). Looked up from germline, CDR1 is MGHRA and CDR2 is YSYEKL. This CDR3 comprises 13 residues. V shed 10 bases and J shed 7 bases, with 20 bases lying between them. CDR3 amino acids: CATSDRIEGEQYF. The CDR3 nucleotides read TGCGCCACTTCGGACAGAATTGAGGGGGAGCAGTACTTC.

This chain joins TRBV30 and TRBJ1-3, with 9 bases lining up with TRBD1. The CDR3 is made up of 15 amino acids. J gave up 1 base and V 3 bases, and 4 bases lay outside the gene matches. Per germline, CDR1 GTSNPN and CDR2 SVGIG (reference sequence). The DNA of the CDR3 is TGTGCCTGGAGCCGGGACAGGGCGTCTGGAAACACCATATATTTT. It translates to CAWSRDRASGNTIYF.

As regards this clone: The identical CDR3 is also encoded by other nucleotide sequences in the sample. The chain combines TRBV30 with TRBJ2-7; 7 bases match TRBD2. The CDR3 has 14 amino acids. V was clipped by 0 bases and J by 0 bases; unmatched bases: 2. Germline V lookup: CDR1 GTSNPN, CDR2 SVGIG (reference sequence). The DNA of the CDR3 is TGTGCCTGGAGTGTTGGGGGGGTCTCCTACGAGCAGTACTTC. It is translated as CAWSVGGVSYEQYF.

This chain uses TRBV5-1 with TRBJ2-1, with a tentative D call TRBD2 (5 bases). Between the trimmed V and J ends, which lost 4 bases and 2 bases, there was a span of 7 bases. This CDR3 is 13 amino acids long. In germline, CDR1 is SGHRS, CDR2 YFSETQ. CDR3 nucleotides: TGCGCCAGCAGCACCGGGGCCTACAATGAGCAGTTCTTC. It is translated as CASSTGAYNEQFF.

The rearrangement joins TRBV7-9 to TRBJ2-1; no definite D call. The CDR3 runs to 14 residues. Trimming shortened V by 2 bases and J by 10 bases, and 15 bases separated the two germline ends. The germline V gene has CDR1 SEHNR and CDR2 FQNEAQ (reference sequence). The CDR3 here is CASSLRPDLVEQFF. As DNA, the CDR3 is TGTGCCAGCAGCTTAAGGCCCGATCTCGTAGAGCAGTTCTTC.